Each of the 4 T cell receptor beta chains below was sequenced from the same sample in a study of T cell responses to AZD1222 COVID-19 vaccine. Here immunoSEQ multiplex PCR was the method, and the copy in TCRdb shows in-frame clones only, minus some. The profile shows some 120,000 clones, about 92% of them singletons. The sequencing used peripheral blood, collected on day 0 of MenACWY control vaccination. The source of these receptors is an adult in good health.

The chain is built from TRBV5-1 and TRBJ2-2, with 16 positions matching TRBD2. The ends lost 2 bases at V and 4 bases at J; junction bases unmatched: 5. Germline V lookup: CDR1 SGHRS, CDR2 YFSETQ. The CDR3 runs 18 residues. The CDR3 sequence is CASSFSGTSGRGTGELFF. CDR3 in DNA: TGCGCCAGCAGCTTCTCTGGGACTAGCGGGAGGGGCACCGGGGAGCTGTTTTTT.

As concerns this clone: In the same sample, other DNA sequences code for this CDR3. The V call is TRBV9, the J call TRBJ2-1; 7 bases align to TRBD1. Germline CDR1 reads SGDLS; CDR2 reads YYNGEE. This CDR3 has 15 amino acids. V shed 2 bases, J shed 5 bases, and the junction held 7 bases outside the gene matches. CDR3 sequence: CASSVATDRDNEQFF. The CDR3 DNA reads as TGTGCCAGCAGCGTTGCTACTGACAGGGACAATGAGCAGTTCTTC.

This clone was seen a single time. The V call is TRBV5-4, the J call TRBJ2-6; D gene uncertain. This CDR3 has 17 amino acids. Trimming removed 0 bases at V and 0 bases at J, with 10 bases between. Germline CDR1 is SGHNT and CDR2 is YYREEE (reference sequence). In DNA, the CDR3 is TGTGCCAGCAGCTTGGGGCAGTCTATCTCTGGGGCCAACGTCCTGACTTTC. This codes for CASSLGQSISGANVLTF. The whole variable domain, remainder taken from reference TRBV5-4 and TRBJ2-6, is ETGVTQSPTHLIKTRGQQVTLRCSSQSGHNTVSWYQQALGQGPQFIFQYYREEENGRGNFPPRFSGLQFPNYSSELNVNALELDDSALYLCASSLGQSISGANVLTFGAGSRLTVL.

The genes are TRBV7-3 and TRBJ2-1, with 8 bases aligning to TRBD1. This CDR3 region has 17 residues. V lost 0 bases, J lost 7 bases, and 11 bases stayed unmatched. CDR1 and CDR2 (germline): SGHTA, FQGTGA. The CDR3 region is CASSLTFRDRWSNEQFF. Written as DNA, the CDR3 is TGTGCCAGCAGCTTAACGTTCCGGGACAGGTGGAGTAATGAGCAGTTCTTC.